The 15 T cell receptor beta chains below all came from one sample that was sequenced in a study of response to subunit inactivated influenza vaccine. A single record per CDR3 protein comes from TCRdb applying MiXCR to the RT-PCR reads. The sample consists of 650,000 to 850,000 distinct CDR3 sequences, over 11% of them appearing once. The sequences come from PBMCs from blood, collected less than 15 days before vaccination. These receptors originate from a man aged 50 to 60 who received an inactivated influenza vaccine.

This clonotype was detected ten times or more. The chain uses TRBV20-1 and TRBJ2-1; D is perhaps TRBD2 (5 bases). V was trimmed by 1 base and J by 0 bases, leaving 10 bases between them. In germline, CDR1 is DFQATT, CDR2 SNEGSKA (reference sequence). CDR3 size: 15 residues. CDR3 in amino acids: CSARGPAGSYNEQFF. For the CDR3, the DNA is TGCAGTGCTAGAGGCCCGGCGGGCTCCTACAATGAGCAGTTCTTC.

This clonotype was observed a single time. This chain links TRBV4-2 with TRBJ2-7; D not resolved. CDR3 length: 16 residues. Germline CDR1 is LGHNA and CDR2 is YNFKEQ. V lost 0 bases and J 7 bases, leaving 19 bases between the germline ends. The CDR3 loop is CASSQDTPTQWREQYF. The CDR3 DNA sequence: TGTGCCAGCAGCCAAGATACACCGACACAGTGGCGGGAGCAGTACTTC.

The CDR3 region has the DNA TGTGCCAGCAGAAACCTGGGGGACAGGCTGTACAATGAGCAGTTCTTC. This codes for CASRNLGDRLYNEQFF. This sequence joins TRBV6-2 or TRBV6-3 and TRBJ2-1; 8 positions agree with TRBD1. V lost 6 bases, J lost 4 bases, and 11 bases stayed unmatched. CDR1 and CDR2 from the germline V gene are MNHEY and SVGEGT. There are 16 residues in the CDR3.

The sample holds a few counts of this clonotype. The chain links TRBV27 to TRBJ2-5; perhaps TRBD1 as D (6 bases). This CDR3 is built from 17 residues. V gave up 3 bases and J gave up 0 bases, with 17 bases separating them. Germline-derived CDR1 and CDR2 are MNHEY and SMNVEV (reference sequence). This chain's CDR3 is CASSFLPLQGHQETQYF. The CDR3 DNA sequence: TGTGCCAGCAGTTTTCTCCCTCTACAGGGACACCAAGAGACCCAGTACTTC.

This clonotype was found a few times. The chain has TRBV7-2 and TRBJ2-3; D ambiguous. V shed 5 bases and J shed 2 bases, with 17 bases lying between them. The germline V gene encodes CDR1 SGHTA and CDR2 FQGNSA. The CDR3 consists of 16 residues. CDR3 nucleotide sequence: TGTGCCAGCAGCGACCTTGGTGTCAGAACCACAGATACGCAGTATTTT. Protein: CASSDLGVRTTDTQYF.

The chain combines TRBV4-3 with TRBJ2-1, with D unresolved. This CDR3 has 15 amino acids. Germline values: CDR1 LGHNA, CDR2 YSLEER. V was trimmed by 0 bases and J by 3 bases, leaving 9 bases between them. The CDR3 here is CASSQDWRVYNEQFF. The CDR3 nucleotides read TGCGCCAGCAGCCAAGATTGGAGAGTCTACAATGAGCAGTTCTTC.

This chain links TRBV20-1 with TRBJ2-2; 7 bases are shared with TRBD2. After removal of 4 bases from V and 4 bases from J, the junction contained 12 bases not matched to a gene. The CDR3 extends over 16 amino acids. Germline assignment: CDR1 DFQATT and CDR2 SNEGSKA (reference sequence). The CDR3 nucleotides read TGCAGTGCTACCCAACTACTAGCGCCGGGCACCGGGGAGCTGTTTTTT. This gives the protein CSATQLLAPGTGELFF.

This sequence joins TRBV7-9 and TRBJ1-1; 8 positions match TRBD1. The length of the CDR3 is 13 residues. The germline CDR1 and CDR2 sequences are SEHNR and FQNEAQ (reference sequence). J was trimmed by 6 bases and V by 3 bases; bases with no gene match: 3. CDR3 protein: CASSLVRGPEAFF. The CDR3 coding sequence is TGTGCCAGCAGCTTGGTCAGGGGGCCTGAAGCTTTCTTT.

This clonotype was found a few times. This chain joins TRBV27 and TRBJ2-6, with D unresolved. V was trimmed by 4 bases and J by 0 bases, leaving 7 bases between them. This CDR3 is built from 15 residues. The germline CDR1 and CDR2 sequences are MNHEY and SMNVEV (reference sequence). The chain's CDR3 is CASSSVYSGANVLTF. In DNA form, the CDR3 reads TGTGCCAGCAGTTCCGTGTACTCTGGGGCCAACGTCCTGACTTTC. The variable domain in full, with the rest retrieved from reference TRBV27 and TRBJ2-6, is EAQVTQNPRYLITVTGKKLTVTCSQNMNHEYMSWYRQDPGLGLRQIYYSMNVEVTDKGDVPEGYKVSRKEKRNFPLILESPSPNQTSLYFCASSSVYSGANVLTFGAGSRLTVL.

This chain connects TRBV20-1 to TRBJ2-4; D perhaps matches TRBD2 (5 bases). V was shortened by 5 bases and J by 0 bases, with 14 bases between the two germline ends. Germline V CDR1 and CDR2: DFQATT, SNEGSKA (reference sequence). This CDR3 is built from 15 residues. CDR3 sequence: CSAPDFQLAKNIQYF. CDR3 DNA sequence: TGCAGTGCTCCGGACTTCCAATTAGCCAAAAACATTCAGTACTTC.

This clonotype occurred a few times. V and J are TRBV24-1 and TRBJ2-1, with D possibly TRBD1 on 6 matching bases. The CDR3 sequence is 17 residues long. V was trimmed by 2 bases and J by 0 bases, leaving 13 bases between them. Germline V lookup: CDR1 KGHDR, CDR2 SFDVKD. The CDR3 bases are TGTGCCACCAGTGATTACAGGGTTACAAACTCCTACAATGAGCAGTTCTTC. Its protein product is CATSDYRVTNSYNEQFF.

This clonotype was observed a few times. The chain couples TRBV5-8 to TRBJ2-2; TRBD2 aligns across 9 bases. The V segment lost 6 bases and the J segment 5 bases; nucleotides outside the gene matches: 14. The CDR3 sequence is 17 residues long. The germline gives CDR1 SGHTS, CDR2 YDEGEE. CDR3 in DNA: TGTGCCAGCACCCTGGCGGTTGGGCTAGCGGGGACCGGGGAGCTGTTTTTT. It is translated as CASTLAVGLAGTGELFF.

This sequence joins TRBV6-1 and TRBJ1-2, with 9 bases matching TRBD1. CDR3 length equals 16 residues. Trimming took 6 bases from V and 4 from J; bases not matched to a gene: 12. The V gene's germline CDR1 is MNHNS and CDR2 SASEGT. The CDR3 loop is CASRGSRTGEGYGYTF. The CDR3 DNA reads TGTGCCAGCAGGGGGAGCAGGACAGGGGAGGGCTATGGCTACACCTTC.

The sample holds a few counts of this clonotype. The chain links TRBV9 to TRBJ2-2, with 7 nucleotides matching TRBD2. The CDR3 runs to 14 residues. Germline CDR1 SGDLS, CDR2 YYNGEE. Germline trimming cut 6 bases from V and 4 bases from J; bases unmatched to any gene: 6. CDR3 region: CASKGGSGTGELFF. The CDR3, as DNA: TGTGCCAGCAAGGGCGGGAGCGGCACCGGGGAGCTGTTTTTT.

The table lists this clonotype with a count of one. The chain employs TRBV5-1 and TRBJ2-2, with 7 bases lining up with TRBD1. V trimming: 3 bases; J trimming: 6 bases; junction bases outside the gene matches: 5. Germline values: CDR1 SGHRS, CDR2 YFSETQ. This CDR3 has 14 amino acids. The CDR3 coding sequence is TGCGCCAGCAGCTGGGGACAGACGGCCGGGGAGCTGTTTTTT. This encodes CASSWGQTAGELFF.